These T cell receptor beta chains were read from a single sample in a study of shared clonotypes between healthy human individuals. Profiled with immunoSEQ multiplex PCR; TCRdb holds only in-frame clones, not every one. The table has about 2.1 million clones, 93% seen once. The sample consisted of naive CD8+ T cells from PBMCs. The receptors were sampled from a man aged 18 to 30 in good health. Some clones in this sample may be carry-over from other donors' samples. The CDR3 runs from the conserved cysteine through the conserved F or W. The order of the fields is V gene, J gene, D gene, clone size, CDR3 DNA, CDR3 protein. The D gene is left open where the match is weak. Rows may omit the clone size; those that give it use once, few, many or a size class.

v_call: TRBV7-9; j_call: TRBJ2-2; d_call: NA; clone_size: NA; cdr3_nt: TGTGCCAGCAGCTTGCCGGGGGCCGGGGAGCTGTTTTTT; cdr3_aa: CASSLPGAGELFF
v_call: TRBV27; j_call: TRBJ1-1; d_call: NA; clone_size: NA; cdr3_nt: TGTGCCAGCAGTTCTGACAGGATGAACACTGAAGCTTTCTTT; cdr3_aa: CASSSDRMNTEAFF
v_call: TRBV28; j_call: TRBJ2-1; d_call: TRBD2; clone_size: NA; cdr3_nt: TGTGCCAGCAGCGTGGGACTAGCGGGAGTGGATGAGCAGTTCTTC; cdr3_aa: CASSVGLAGVDEQFF
v_call: TRBV9; j_call: TRBJ2-1; d_call: NA; clone_size: NA; cdr3_nt: TGTGCCAGCAGCGTAGCTATGCAGGGGCGGAATGAGCAGTTCTTC; cdr3_aa: CASSVAMQGRNEQFF
v_call: TRBV15; j_call: TRBJ2-1; d_call: TRBD2; clone_size: NA; cdr3_nt: TGTGCCACCCGCGGGGGGGGTGAGCAGTTCTTC; cdr3_aa: CATRGGGEQFF
v_call: TRBV13; j_call: TRBJ2-3; d_call: NA; clone_size: NA; cdr3_nt: TGTGCCAGCAGCCCCCGAGGGGAAGACACAGATACGCAGTATTTT; cdr3_aa: CASSPRGEDTDTQYF
v_call: TRBV19; j_call: TRBJ2-7; d_call: TRBD2; clone_size: NA; cdr3_nt: TGTGCCAGTAGTAAGCGGGAGGGAGCCTACGAGCAGTACTTC; cdr3_aa: CASSKREGAYEQYF
v_call: TRBV5-1; j_call: TRBJ2-1; d_call: NA; clone_size: NA; cdr3_nt: TGCGCCAGCAGCTTTAGCGGTTTCTTCTTCGGTGAGCAGTTCTTC; cdr3_aa: CASSFSGFFFGEQFF
v_call: TRBV4-2; j_call: TRBJ2-7; d_call: TRBD2; clone_size: NA; cdr3_nt: TGTGCCAGCAGCCTTCCCGGGACTAGCGCCGACTCCTACGAGCAGTACTTC; cdr3_aa: CASSLPGTSADSYEQYF
v_call: TRBV6-5; j_call: TRBJ2-7; d_call: NA; clone_size: NA; cdr3_nt: TGTGCCAGCAGTTACATGGGGGGCTCCTACGAGCAGTACTTC; cdr3_aa: CASSYMGGSYEQYF
v_call: TRBV27; j_call: TRBJ1-2; d_call: TRBD1; clone_size: NA; cdr3_nt: TGTGCCAGCAGTTTCCTGGGACAGGCCCATGGCTACACCTTC; cdr3_aa: CASSFLGQAHGYTF
v_call: TRBV27; j_call: TRBJ2-7; d_call: NA; clone_size: NA; cdr3_nt: TGTGCCAGCAGTTTTTCAAGGGCCTACGAGCAGTACTTC; cdr3_aa: CASSFSRAYEQYF
v_call: TRBV29-1; j_call: TRBJ2-5; d_call: TRBD2; clone_size: few; cdr3_nt: TGCAGCGTTGAAGGGGGGGGGTACCAAGAGACCCAGTACTTC; cdr3_aa: CSVEGGGYQETQYF
v_call: TRBV9; j_call: TRBJ2-7; d_call: NA; clone_size: NA; cdr3_nt: TGTGCCAGCAGCAAGGGGGACGAGCAGTACTTC; cdr3_aa: CASSKGDEQYF
v_call: TRBV7-9; j_call: TRBJ1-4; d_call: NA; clone_size: NA; cdr3_nt: TGTGCCAGCAGCTTAGCGCTGGGTAGGGGAAATGAAAAACTGTTTTTT; cdr3_aa: CASSLALGRGNEKLFF
v_call: TRBV19; j_call: TRBJ2-1; d_call: NA; clone_size: NA; cdr3_nt: TGTGCCAGTAGTATGCAGCCTAGCGAGTACAATGAGCAGTTCTTC; cdr3_aa: CASSMQPSEYNEQFF
v_call: TRBV7-9; j_call: TRBJ2-1; d_call: NA; clone_size: NA; cdr3_nt: TGTGCCAGCAGCCCCGGAGGAGTTGAGCAGTTCTTC; cdr3_aa: CASSPGGVEQFF
v_call: TRBV7-8; j_call: TRBJ2-1; d_call: NA; clone_size: NA; cdr3_nt: TGTGCCAGCAGCCTAGTGTTGGGGCGCTCCTACAATGAGCAGTTCTTC; cdr3_aa: CASSLVLGRSYNEQFF
v_call: TRBV21-1; j_call: TRBJ1-3; d_call: NA; clone_size: NA; cdr3_nt: TGTGCCAGCCCTGGAACGGCTGGAAACACCATATATTTT; cdr3_aa: CASPGTAGNTIYF
v_call: TRBV27; j_call: TRBJ2-7; d_call: NA; clone_size: NA; cdr3_nt: TGTGCCAGCAGTTTTATAGGGGCGCACTACGAGCAGTACTTC; cdr3_aa: CASSFIGAHYEQYF
v_call: TRBV7-9; j_call: TRBJ1-2; d_call: NA; clone_size: NA; cdr3_nt: TGTGCCAGCAGCTCCCGGGGCAGGGAGACCGCTCTCTATGGCTACACCTTC; cdr3_aa: CASSSRGRETALYGYTF
v_call: TRBV18; j_call: TRBJ2-7; d_call: TRBD1; clone_size: NA; cdr3_nt: TGTGCCAGCTCACCAAGCCCGGGACAGGGAATTCCCTACGAGCAGTACTTC; cdr3_aa: CASSPSPGQGIPYEQYF
v_call: TRBV19; j_call: TRBJ1-1; d_call: TRBD1; clone_size: NA; cdr3_nt: TGTGCCAGTAGAATCACAGGGGGCTTTACTGAAGCTTTCTTT; cdr3_aa: CASRITGGFTEAFF
v_call: TRBV27; j_call: TRBJ2-3; d_call: TRBD1; clone_size: NA; cdr3_nt: TGTGCCAGCAGTTTATCGAGTTGGACAGGGGCCCTTACAGATACGCAGTATTTT; cdr3_aa: CASSLSSWTGALTDTQYF
v_call: TRBV4-3; j_call: TRBJ1-2; d_call: NA; clone_size: once; cdr3_nt: TGCGCCAGCAGCCCTAAACTACAACGACCGGAGGGTGGCTACACCTTC; cdr3_aa: CASSPKLQRPEGGYTF
v_call: TRBV13; j_call: TRBJ1-1; d_call: TRBD1; clone_size: NA; cdr3_nt: TGTGCCAGTCAGACAGGGCTTTACACTGAAGCTTTCTTT; cdr3_aa: CASQTGLYTEAFF
v_call: TRBV6-6; j_call: TRBJ1-1; d_call: NA; clone_size: NA; cdr3_nt: TGTGCCAGCAGTTACAATGGTGGTTCGAACACTGAAGCTTTCTTT; cdr3_aa: CASSYNGGSNTEAFF
v_call: TRBV19; j_call: TRBJ1-5; d_call: NA; clone_size: NA; cdr3_nt: TGTGCCAGTAGTATAGATGGCAGTAGCAATCAGCCCCAGCATTTT; cdr3_aa: CASSIDGSSNQPQHF
v_call: TRBV28; j_call: TRBJ2-3; d_call: NA; clone_size: once; cdr3_nt: TGTGCCAGCAGTAAGGACTTATACACAGATACGCAGTATTTT; cdr3_aa: CASSKDLYTDTQYF
v_call: TRBV29-1; j_call: TRBJ2-1; d_call: TRBD2; clone_size: NA; cdr3_nt: TGCAGCGTTCCACTAGCGGGAGTTGCCTACAATGAGCAGTTCTTC; cdr3_aa: CSVPLAGVAYNEQFF
v_call: TRBV4-2; j_call: TRBJ1-6; d_call: NA; clone_size: NA; cdr3_nt: TGTGCCAGCAGCCCAGAGAGCGGCTCCTATAATTCACCCCTCCACTTT; cdr3_aa: CASSPESGSYNSPLHF
v_call: TRBV7-9; j_call: TRBJ2-2; d_call: NA; clone_size: once; cdr3_nt: TGTGCCAGCAGCTTCCCGGGCCTGAACACCGGGGAGCTGTTTTTT; cdr3_aa: CASSFPGLNTGELFF
v_call: TRBV28; j_call: TRBJ1-2; d_call: NA; clone_size: NA; cdr3_nt: TGTGCCAGCAGCCAAATCAGGGCTAGTGCTAACTATGGCTACACCTTC; cdr3_aa: CASSQIRASANYGYTF
v_call: TRBV7-6; j_call: TRBJ2-1; d_call: TRBD2; clone_size: NA; cdr3_nt: TGTGCCAGCAGCTCATACAGCGGGGGTTCCCTCTTCGATGAGCAGTTCTTC; cdr3_aa: CASSSYSGGSLFDEQFF
v_call: TRBV27; j_call: TRBJ2-1; d_call: NA; clone_size: NA; cdr3_nt: TGTGCCAGCAGTTTGGTTAAAGGGGGTAACAATGAGCAGTTCTTC; cdr3_aa: CASSLVKGGNNEQFF
v_call: TRBV9; j_call: TRBJ2-1; d_call: TRBD2; clone_size: once; cdr3_nt: TGTGCCAGCAGCGTATCCTCCGGGACTAGCGGGAGTTCCTACAATGAGCAGTTCTTC; cdr3_aa: CASSVSSGTSGSSYNEQFF
v_call: TRBV7-9; j_call: TRBJ1-1; d_call: NA; clone_size: NA; cdr3_nt: TGTGCCAGCAGCGATCCATTGAACACTGAAGCTTTCTTT; cdr3_aa: CASSDPLNTEAFF
v_call: TRBV28; j_call: TRBJ2-7; d_call: NA; clone_size: NA; cdr3_nt: TGTGCCAGCACTTATGGGGGCGTCTACGAGCAGTACTTC; cdr3_aa: CASTYGGVYEQYF
v_call: TRBV28; j_call: TRBJ1-3; d_call: NA; clone_size: once; cdr3_nt: TGTGCCAGCAGTTTTATGGGCCCTGGAAACACCATATATTTT; cdr3_aa: CASSFMGPGNTIYF
v_call: TRBV6-5; j_call: TRBJ2-7; d_call: NA; clone_size: once; cdr3_nt: TGTGCCAGCAGTTACCAGCAATGGGCCTACGAGCAGTACTTC; cdr3_aa: CASSYQQWAYEQYF
v_call: TRBV27; j_call: TRBJ2-5; d_call: TRBD1; clone_size: NA; cdr3_nt: TGTGCCAGCAGCCCCTTCCGGGACAGCTTTCAAGAGACCCAGTACTTC; cdr3_aa: CASSPFRDSFQETQYF
v_call: TRBV11-2; j_call: TRBJ2-7; d_call: TRBD2; clone_size: NA; cdr3_nt: TGTGCCAGCAGCGGGGGACTAGCAGAGCCCATGGGGCAGTACTTC; cdr3_aa: CASSGGLAEPMGQYF
v_call: TRBV28; j_call: TRBJ1-4; d_call: TRBD1; clone_size: NA; cdr3_nt: TGTGCCAGCAGTCCGGACAGGGGAACTAATGAAAAACTGTTTTTT; cdr3_aa: CASSPDRGTNEKLFF
v_call: TRBV27; j_call: TRBJ2-1; d_call: NA; clone_size: NA; cdr3_nt: TGTGCCAGCAGTTGGACATCAAGGGGGGGGAATGAGCAGTTCTTC; cdr3_aa: CASSWTSRGGNEQFF
v_call: TRBV7-9; j_call: TRBJ1-1; d_call: NA; clone_size: NA; cdr3_nt: TGTGCCAGCAGCTTAGTCTCCAAGAACACTGAAGCTTTCTTT; cdr3_aa: CASSLVSKNTEAFF
v_call: TRBV5-6; j_call: TRBJ1-2; d_call: NA; clone_size: NA; cdr3_nt: TGTGCCAGCAGCTTCGGAGTTGGCTACACCTTC; cdr3_aa: CASSFGVGYTF
v_call: TRBV15; j_call: TRBJ2-5; d_call: TRBD2; clone_size: NA; cdr3_nt: TGTGCCACCAGCAGAGTGCCCCTAGCGGGAGGCAAGGAGACCCAGTACTTC; cdr3_aa: CATSRVPLAGGKETQYF
v_call: TRBV27; j_call: TRBJ2-7; d_call: TRBD2; clone_size: NA; cdr3_nt: TGTGCCAGCAGTTCGACTAGCGGAACTTCCTACGAGCAGTACTTC; cdr3_aa: CASSSTSGTSYEQYF
v_call: TRBV29-1; j_call: TRBJ2-1; d_call: NA; clone_size: NA; cdr3_nt: TGCAGCGTTGTGCTGTACGGAGAGTACAATGAGCAGTTCTTC; cdr3_aa: CSVVLYGEYNEQFF
v_call: TRBV6-6; j_call: TRBJ2-3; d_call: NA; clone_size: once; cdr3_nt: TGTGCCAGTCAGGAGGGGGGCACAGATACGCAGTATTTT; cdr3_aa: CASQEGGTDTQYF
v_call: TRBV19; j_call: TRBJ1-1; d_call: NA; clone_size: NA; cdr3_nt: TGTGCCAGTAGTTTCAAGTCAGGGACAGAAGCTTTCTTT; cdr3_aa: CASSFKSGTEAFF
v_call: TRBV27; j_call: TRBJ2-3; d_call: TRBD2; clone_size: NA; cdr3_nt: TGTGCCAGCAGTTTCGAGACTAGCGCCCACACAGATACGCAGTATTTT; cdr3_aa: CASSFETSAHTDTQYF
v_call: TRBV5-1; j_call: TRBJ2-1; d_call: TRBD2; clone_size: NA; cdr3_nt: TGCGCCAGCAGCTTGGCTCCGGGACTAGCGGGCGGTACGTTCTTC; cdr3_aa: CASSLAPGLAGGTFF
v_call: TRBV5-8; j_call: TRBJ1-5; d_call: TRBD1; clone_size: NA; cdr3_nt: TGTGCCACCCAGCCTCGACAGGGGGTCGATCAGCCCCAGCATTTT; cdr3_aa: CATQPRQGVDQPQHF
v_call: TRBV4-3; j_call: TRBJ1-5; d_call: NA; clone_size: NA; cdr3_nt: TGCGCCAGCAGCCAAGACTACAGGGTTAGCAATCAGCCCCAGCATTTT; cdr3_aa: CASSQDYRVSNQPQHF
v_call: TRBV10-3; j_call: TRBJ2-2; d_call: TRBD1; clone_size: NA; cdr3_nt: TGTGCCATCAGGGACGTGGGACAGGGGCTACCCGGGGAGCTGTTTTTT; cdr3_aa: CAIRDVGQGLPGELFF
v_call: TRBV5-5; j_call: TRBJ2-5; d_call: NA; clone_size: NA; cdr3_nt: TGTGCCAGCAGCTTGGGGTGGCGGGGTCCCCAAGAGACCCAGTACTTC; cdr3_aa: CASSLGWRGPQETQYF
v_call: TRBV4-1; j_call: TRBJ2-7; d_call: TRBD2; clone_size: NA; cdr3_nt: TGCGCCAGCAGCCAGGCCGGGACTAGCGTGATGCCGCAGTACTTC; cdr3_aa: CASSQAGTSVMPQYF
v_call: TRBV28; j_call: TRBJ2-2; d_call: TRBD1; clone_size: NA; cdr3_nt: TGTGCCAGCAGTACCCCCAATGACAGGGCCGGGGAGCTGTTTTTT; cdr3_aa: CASSTPNDRAGELFF